What follows are 27 T cell receptor beta chains derived from one specimen sequenced in a study of cytomegalovirus exposure and HLA in healthy donors. This PCR relied on a set of 60 Vbeta primers and 13 Jbeta primers. Profiling relied on immunoSEQ multiplex PCR, and the TCRdb table lists in-frame clones only, not all of them. The sample consists of about 300,000 clones, about nine tenths of them appearing once. Sequencing was performed on PBMCs. The receptors here all came from a man aged 35 to 55 in good health and CMV-seropositive.

This clone was seen more than once but under ten times. The chain uses TRBV28 and TRBJ1-1; D is perhaps TRBD1 (5 bases). CDR3 size: 15 residues. Trimming cost V 4 bases and J 1 base, with 13 bases left between them. Germline V gene sequence: CDR1 MDHEN, CDR2 SYDVKM. DNA of the CDR3: TGTGCCAGCAGTTCGCTCGACAGAACGAACACTGAAGCTTTCTTT. It codes for CASSSLDRTNTEAFF.

The chain employs TRBV14 and TRBJ1-1; 7 positions match TRBD1. Trimming took 4 bases from V and 2 from J; bases not matched to a gene: 19. The CDR3 is 19 amino acids. Germline values: CDR1 SGHDN, CDR2 FVKESK. The CDR3 nucleotides are TGTGCCAGCAGCCTCCGGAACCTCCGGGACAGAGCCCCTAACACTGAAGCTTTCTTT. Amino acid sequence: CASSLRNLRDRAPNTEAFF.

The chain carries TRBV6-4 and TRBJ2-1; a possible D gene is TRBD1 (6 bases). Trimming left V 2 bases short and J 2 bases short, with 10 bases between. This CDR3 has 15 amino acids. Germline-derived CDR1 and CDR2 are MRHNA and SNTAGT. The CDR3 nucleotides are TGTGCCAGCAGTGACGTCGGGACAACCTACAATGAGCAGTTCTTC. This encodes CASSDVGTTYNEQFF.

In this sample, this clone turned up once. The genes are TRBV11-2 and TRBJ2-1; 7 positions match TRBD1. Losses at the gene ends were 0 bases for V and 9 bases for J; bases not matched to a gene: 11. Per the germline V gene, CDR1 is SGHAT and CDR2 is FQNNGV. This CDR3 is built from 16 residues. The CDR3 bases are TGTGCCAGCAGCTTAGAGGTGACAGGGAGCCTCTTTGAGCAGTTCTTC. This codes for CASSLEVTGSLFEQFF.

CDR3 bases: TGTGCCAGCAGCCAAGAGGAACTAGCGGGAGGCCGCTCCTACGAGCAGTACTTC. This encodes CASSQEELAGGRSYEQYF. This rearrangement joins TRBV4-2 to TRBJ2-7, with TRBD2 matching over 12 bases. V shed 0 bases and J 0 bases; nucleotides not matched to a gene: 6. This CDR3 region has 18 residues. Germline CDR1 and CDR2: LGHNA and YNFKEQ.

This clone was found once. The V gene is TRBV11-3, the J gene TRBJ2-5; D gene uncertain. Germline V CDR1 and CDR2: SGHNT, YENEEA. The CDR3 has 15 residues. Deletions cut 1 base from V and 1 base from J, with 10 bases between. CDR3 sequence reads: CASSLGVNSQETQYF. CDR3 coding DNA: TGTGCCAGCAGCTTAGGCGTCAACAGCCAAGAGACCCAGTACTTC.

V is TRBV5-1 and J is TRBJ2-2, with TRBD1 identical over 10 bases. V lost 2 bases to trimming and J lost 5 bases; unmatched junction nucleotides: 6. The CDR3 runs to 16 residues. Germline V gives CDR1 SGHRS, CDR2 YFSETQ. Here the CDR3 reads CASSFQGQGRTGELFF. In nucleotides, the CDR3 is TGCGCCAGCAGCTTCCAGGGACAGGGGCGGACCGGGGAGCTGTTTTTT.

The gene calls are TRBV28 and TRBJ2-5; TRBD1 matches 9 bases. The length of the CDR3 is 16 residues. V dropped 5 bases and J dropped 7; count of bases not matched to a gene: 14. Germline CDR1 MDHEN, CDR2 SYDVKM. This chain's CDR3 is CASSPNSMDRGGTQYF. In DNA form, the CDR3 reads TGTGCCAGCAGTCCCAACTCGATGGACAGGGGAGGGACCCAGTACTTC.

The genes are TRBV29-1 and TRBJ2-1; perhaps TRBD2 as D (5 bases). The V and J ends lost 7 bases and 1 base respectively, with 14 bases between them. The CDR3 sequence is 14 residues long. Germline lookup yields CDR1 SQVTM and CDR2 ANQGSEA. The CDR3 loop is CSAPRGGSYNEQFF. The CDR3 nucleotides read TGCAGCGCCCCCCGGGGTGGGTCCTACAATGAGCAGTTCTTC.

The chain has TRBV2 and TRBJ1-5, with D possibly TRBD1 on 6 matching bases. The CDR3 spans 12 residues. Per germline, CDR1 SNHLY and CDR2 FYNNEI. Trimming took off 6 bases at V and 6 bases at J, with 9 bases between the two ends. CDR3 in amino acids: CASRQGSQPQHF. The CDR3 DNA follows: TGTGCCAGCAGACAGGGAAGTCAGCCCCAGCATTTT.

The V gene is TRBV5-1, the J gene TRBJ2-1, with TRBD1 identical over 9 bases. With 2 bases clipped from V and 2 bases from J, the junction kept 8 bases outside the gene matches. The CDR3 consists of 17 residues. Germline loops: CDR1 SGHRS, CDR2 YFSETQ. CDR3 bases: TGCGCCAGCAGCTTCTCTTCCGGGACAGGGCCCTACAATGAGCAGTTCTTC. Amino acid sequence: CASSFSSGTGPYNEQFF.

The chain links TRBV12-5 to TRBJ1-5, with D perhaps matching TRBD1 (5 bases). V was cut by 7 bases and J by 2 bases, with 12 bases left in between. The CDR3 is made up of 14 amino acids. The V gene's germline CDR1 is LGHNT and CDR2 FRNRAP. The CDR3 loop is CASARGGGNQPQHF. Written as DNA, the CDR3 is TGTGCTAGTGCCCGCGGAGGGGGCAATCAGCCCCAGCATTTT.

The chain joins TRBV4-1 to TRBJ2-7; D perhaps matches TRBD1 (5 bases). The CDR3 loop spans 16 amino acids. V was shortened by 4 bases and J by 1 base, with 17 bases between the two germline ends. CDR1 is MGHRA, CDR2 YSYEKL, per germline. CDR3 region: CASSLVILAGSYEQYF. Written as DNA, the CDR3 is TGCGCCAGCAGCCTCGTTATTTTGGCAGGGTCCTACGAGCAGTACTTC.

This chain uses TRBV7-9 with TRBJ1-1; D gene unclear. Germline CDR1 is SEHNR and CDR2 is FQNEAQ (reference sequence). This CDR3 has 14 amino acids. V lost 8 bases to trimming and J lost 4 bases, with 17 bases between them. In DNA form, the CDR3 reads TGTGCCAGCCTCTTCCCGGGGATCGGCACTGAAGCTTTCTTT. It encodes CASLFPGIGTEAFF.

The rearrangement joins TRBV2 to TRBJ2-1; the D gene is possibly TRBD1 (6 bases). The CDR3 totals 14 residues. V gave up 4 bases and J gave up 4 bases, with 11 bases separating them. Germline CDR1 and CDR2: SNHLY and FYNNEI. CDR3 loop: CASSGMGAYNEQFF. The CDR3 DNA sequence: TGTGCCAGCAGTGGGATGGGGGCGTACAATGAGCAGTTCTTC. The entire variable domain, with the rest obtained from reference TRBV2 and TRBJ2-1, is as follows: EPEVTQTPSHQVTQMGQEVILRCVPISNHLYFYWYRQILGQKVEFLVSFYNNEISEKSEIFDDQFSVERPDGSNFTLKIRSTKLEDSAMYFCASSGMGAYNEQFFGPGTRLTVL.

This chain links TRBV11-2 with TRBJ1-2; no definite D call. Trimming took off 5 bases at V and 3 bases at J, with 10 bases between the two ends. The germline V gene has CDR1 SGHAT and CDR2 FQNNGV. The CDR3 covers 13 residues. The CDR3 DNA follows: TGTGCCAGCAGCCATAGGGAGGACTATGGCTACACCTTC. The encoded protein is CASSHREDYGYTF.

This sequence joins TRBV5-1 and TRBJ2-1; 10 nucleotides align to TRBD1. Germline V gene lookup returns CDR1 SGHRS and CDR2 YFSETQ. The length of the CDR3 is 16 residues. The V and J ends lost 4 bases and 3 bases, in that order; junction bases with no gene match: 7. CDR3 in DNA: TGCGCCAGCAGCACTTCCGGGACAGGGGACTACAATGAGCAGTTCTTC. The encoded protein is CASSTSGTGDYNEQFF.

The V gene is TRBV29-1, the J gene TRBJ2-5; D not resolved. V gave up 3 bases and J gave up 0 bases, with 5 bases separating them. This CDR3 has 12 amino acids. Per germline, CDR1 SQVTM and CDR2 ANQGSEA. In nucleotides, the CDR3 is TGCAGCGTTGACAGAAACCAAGAGACCCAGTACTTC. Protein sequence: CSVDRNQETQYF. Variable domain in full (rest from reference TRBV29-1 and TRBJ2-5): SAVISQKPSRDICQRGTSLTIQCQVDSQVTMMFWYRQQPGQSLTLIATANQGSEATYESGFVIDKFPISRPNLTFSTLTVSNMSPEDSSIYLCSVDRNQETQYFGPGTRLLVL.

J is TRBJ2-5 and V is TRBV7-9; 9 bases are shared with TRBD1. V lost 5 bases and J lost 5; bases outside the gene matches: 9. This CDR3 region has 15 residues. Germline V gene data show CDR1 as SEHNR and CDR2 as FQNEAQ (reference sequence). CDR3 sequence: CASSGPQGAGETQYF. CDR3 bases: TGTGCCAGCAGCGGGCCACAGGGGGCAGGCGAGACCCAGTACTTC.

The V gene is TRBV29-1, the J gene TRBJ2-7; TRBD1 agrees at 7 bases. CDR3 length equals 13 residues. Trimming took 4 bases from V and 2 from J; bases not matched to a gene: 5. CDR1 is SQVTM and CDR2 is ANQGSEA in the germline V gene. The CDR3 is CSVGGGEPYEQYF. CDR3 nucleotides: TGCAGCGTTGGAGGGGGCGAACCCTACGAGCAGTACTTC.

This chain links TRBV6-5 with TRBJ1-1; D might be TRBD1 (6 bases). Trimming left V 3 bases short and J 4 bases short, with 12 bases between. The germline gives CDR1 MNHEY, CDR2 SVGAGI. CDR3 length equals 14 residues. Here the CDR3 reads CASSYVGAGTEAFF. DNA of the CDR3: TGTGCCAGCAGTTATGTGGGGGCCGGCACTGAAGCTTTCTTT.

This chain joins TRBV28 and TRBJ1-1; D possibly corresponds to TRBD1 (6 bases). The CDR3 length is 14 residues. Germline V gives CDR1 MDHEN, CDR2 SYDVKM. The V end lost 5 bases, the J end lost 2 bases, and 12 bases lay between the germline ends. This CDR3 reads CASSHTDRNTEAFF. The DNA for the CDR3 is TGTGCCAGCAGTCACACGGACAGAAACACTGAAGCTTTCTTT.

A single count supports this clone. The genes are TRBV9 and TRBJ2-5, with D possibly being TRBD2 (5 bases). Trimming cost V 2 bases and J 0 bases, with 11 bases left between them. Germline V gene lookup returns CDR1 SGDLS and CDR2 YYNGEE. The CDR3 extends over 15 amino acids. The CDR3 coding sequence is TGTGCCAGCAGCGTGTTAGCGCACTACCAAGAGACCCAGTACTTC. It is translated as CASSVLAHYQETQYF.

The rearrangement links TRBV5-5 to TRBJ2-1; 10 bases are shared with TRBD2. CDR1 SGHKS and CDR2 YYEKEE come from the germline V gene (reference sequence). With V trimmed by 2 bases and J by 0 bases, 5 bases remained unmatched. The CDR3 totals 17 residues. The CDR3: CASSFRLAGFSYNEQFF. The CDR3 DNA reads TGTGCCAGCAGCTTCCGACTAGCGGGTTTCTCCTACAATGAGCAGTTCTTC.

The chain couples TRBV6-1 to TRBJ1-2, with TRBD1 identical over 7 bases. From germline, CDR1 is MNHNS and CDR2 SASEGT. V lost 5 bases and J lost 5; bases outside the gene matches: 11. This CDR3 has 15 amino acids. For the CDR3, the DNA is TGTGCCAGCAGTAACCCGGGACAGACAATTTATGGCTACACCTTC. Protein: CASSNPGQTIYGYTF.

Concerning this clone itself: This same CDR3 is encoded by further DNA sequences in the sample. This rearrangement joins TRBV28 to TRBJ2-7, with D possibly matching TRBD1 (6 bases). Germline V CDR1 and CDR2: MDHEN, SYDVKM. Trimming shortened V by 2 bases and J by 1 base, and 9 bases separated the two germline ends. The CDR3 runs 14 residues. CDR3 region: CASSLGQGSYEQYF. As DNA, the CDR3 is TGTGCCAGCAGTTTAGGGCAGGGGTCCTACGAGCAGTACTTC.

The chain combines TRBV5-6 with TRBJ2-5; 11 bases match TRBD2. The CDR3 has 16 residues. Per germline, CDR1 SGHDT and CDR2 YYEEEE. V lost 2 bases and J lost 4; bases outside the gene matches: 7. The CDR3 region has the DNA TGTGCCAGCAGCTTCTTAGCGGGAGGGATTGTAGAGACCCAGTACTTC. It encodes CASSFLAGGIVETQYF. Together with reference TRBV5-6 and TRBJ2-5, the CDR3 gives the full variable domain: DAGVTQSPTHLIKTRGQQVTLRCSPKSGHDTVSWYQQALGQGPQFIFQYYEEEERQRGNFPDRFSGHQFPNYSSELNVNALLLGDSALYLCASSFLAGGIVETQYFGPGTRLLVL.